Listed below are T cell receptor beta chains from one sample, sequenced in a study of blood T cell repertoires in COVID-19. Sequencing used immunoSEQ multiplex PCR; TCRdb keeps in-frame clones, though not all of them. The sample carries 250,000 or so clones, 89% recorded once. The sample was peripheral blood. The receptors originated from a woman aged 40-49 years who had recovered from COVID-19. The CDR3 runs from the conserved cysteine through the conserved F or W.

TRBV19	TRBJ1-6	CASSISDRSPLHF
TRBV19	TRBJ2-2	CASTGAVFANTGELFF
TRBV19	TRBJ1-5	CASSKGQGAQPQHF
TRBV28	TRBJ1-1	CASSPAQGAGAFF
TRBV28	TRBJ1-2	CASQTGLYGYTF
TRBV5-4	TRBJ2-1	CASSLGLLGLGSSNEQFF
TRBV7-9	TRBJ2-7	CASSLAEGTHYEQYF
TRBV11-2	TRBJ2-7	CASSHRGTYEQYF
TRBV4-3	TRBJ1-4	CASSQTGTANEKLFF
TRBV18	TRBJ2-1	CASSPTSGSLNEQFF
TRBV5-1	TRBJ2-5	CASSQGQGETQYF
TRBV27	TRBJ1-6	CASSPDRGNSPLHF
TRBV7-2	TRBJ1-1	CASSLDRGRGGINTEAFF
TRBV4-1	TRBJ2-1	CASSRVGPGDNEQFF
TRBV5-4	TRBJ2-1	CASSLVVAPSYNEQFF
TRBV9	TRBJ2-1	CASSPLRGNEQFF
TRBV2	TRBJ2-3	CASRERQGREYF
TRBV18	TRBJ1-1	CASSPLEGEAFF
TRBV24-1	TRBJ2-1	CATSDQTGKSYNEQFF
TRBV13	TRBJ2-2	CASSLGPRDSLGGELFF
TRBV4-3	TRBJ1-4	CASSQKNSFNEKLFF
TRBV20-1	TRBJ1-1	CSARRGPEAFF
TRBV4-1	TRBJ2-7	CASSQAGYGAYEQYF
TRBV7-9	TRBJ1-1	CASSNRGPEAFF
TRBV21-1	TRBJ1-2	CARIRDRGLITF
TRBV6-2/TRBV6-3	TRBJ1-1	CASSYGVGGQVNTEAFF
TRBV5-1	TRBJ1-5	CASSSAPRPQHF
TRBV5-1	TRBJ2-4	CASSRERGQGGKNIQYF
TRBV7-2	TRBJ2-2	CASSVGKGLAGGRGGELFF